This is a list of T cell receptor beta chains from one sample in a study of OX40 agonist ivuxolimab in advanced cancers. Here immunoSEQ multiplex PCR was the method, and the copy in TCRdb shows in-frame clones only, minus some. The sample lists fewer than 100,000 clones, 85% to 95% occurring once. The material sequenced was CD4+ or CD8+ T cells sorted from blood, taken in a trial of the OX40 agonist ivuxolimab. These receptors were taken from an adult with an advanced solid tumor such as melanoma, head and neck, liver or kidney cancer. CDR3s include the opening cysteine and the closing phenylalanine or tryptophan. D genes are given only for firm matches.

j_gene | v_gene | d_gene | CDR3nt | CDR3aa
TRBJ2-6 | TRBV19 | - | TGTGCCAGTAGTATAGGACCCTCTGGGGCCAACGTCCTGACTTTC | CASSIGPSGANVLTF
TRBJ2-7 | TRBV11-2 | - | TGTGCCAGCAGCTTAGGACGGGGAGTCTACGAGCAGTACTTC | CASSLGRGVYEQYF
TRBJ1-2 | TRBV29-1 | - | TGCAGCGTTGACAGGGGCCGGGGCTACACCTTC | CSVDRGRGYTF
TRBJ2-1 | TRBV5-1 | TRBD2 | TGCGCCAGCAGCTTGGAAGGGGCCCCGGGACTAGCTTTGAATGAGCAGTTCTTC | CASSLEGAPGLALNEQFF
TRBJ2-3 | TRBV7-9 | - | TGTGCCAGCAGCTTACTAGATGGGACGGACACAGATACGCAGTATTTT | CASSLLDGTDTDTQYF
TRBJ1-1 | TRBV5-6 | - | TGTGCCAGCAGGAGGGGGGGTAGGAACACTGAAGCTTTCTTT | CASRRGGRNTEAFF
TRBJ1-2 | TRBV6-5 | - | TGTGCCAGCACCATGACAGGTTGGGACTACACCTTC | CASTMTGWDYTF
TRBJ1-1 | TRBV4-1 | - | TGCGCCAGCAGCCAAGGCCCGGGGGGATTTGAAGCTTTCTTT | CASSQGPGGFEAFF
TRBJ1-4 | TRBV7-9 | - | TGTGCCAGCAGCCCCCTCCGTGGGGCAACTAATGAAAAACTGTTTTTT | CASSPLRGATNEKLFF
TRBJ2-7 | TRBV30 | - | TGTGCCTGGAGCTCAGGGGGGGTTCTCTACGAGCAGTACTTC | CAWSSGGVLYEQYF
TRBJ1-4 | TRBV4-1 | - | TGCGCCAGCAGCCAAAGGTACCAGGGGAATGAAAAACTGTTTTTT | CASSQRYQGNEKLFF
TRBJ1-1 | TRBV9 | TRBD1 | TGTGCCAGCAGCGTAGGGACAGGGACCAACACTGAAGCTTTCTTT | CASSVGTGTNTEAFF
TRBJ2-7 | TRBV12-5 | - | TGTGCTAGTGGTTTGGGACGGCGGACAGCCACGCCTGGGGAGCAGTACTTC | CASGLGRRTATPGEQYF
TRBJ2-1 | TRBV29-1 | - | TGCAGCGTTGGGGCCTTAGTTGGCTCCTACAATGAGCAGTTCTTC | CSVGALVGSYNEQFF
TRBJ2-3 | TRBV27 | - | TGTGCCAGCAGGCGGGGAGGAGACCCAGATACGCAGTATTTT | CASRRGGDPDTQYF
TRBJ2-3 | TRBV7-3 | TRBD2 | TGTGCCAGCAGAAAAAGCGGGAGGGCCGCAGATACGCAGTATTTT | CASRKSGRAADTQYF
TRBJ2-2 | TRBV2 | - | TGTGCCAGCAGTGATAGTACCGGGGAGCTGTTTTTT | CASSDSTGELFF
TRBJ1-5 | TRBV4-1 | - | TGCGCCAGCAGCCTAACCCCCGGGACGCAAAATCAGCCCCAGCATTTT | CASSLTPGTQNQPQHF
TRBJ2-2 | TRBV15 | TRBD2 | TGTGCCACCCCTCTAGCGGGCACCGGGGAGCTGTTTTTT | CATPLAGTGELFF
TRBJ2-5 | TRBV9 | TRBD2 | TGTGCCAGCAGCGTAGGCGAGCGGGGGGAAGAGACCCAGTACTTC | CASSVGERGEETQYF
TRBJ2-7 | TRBV30 | TRBD2 | TGTGCCTGGAGTGGCGGGGGGGGTGGCTACGAGCAGTACTTC | CAWSGGGGGYEQYF
TRBJ2-7 | TRBV30 | - | TGTGCCTGGAGTGTAGGAAGTGCAGACGAGCAGTACTTC | CAWSVGSADEQYF
TRBJ2-3 | TRBV19 | - | TGTGCCAGTAGTTTCAAAGGATACGGGGAGTCGGGAGATACGCAGTATTTT | CASSFKGYGESGDTQYF
TRBJ1-1 | TRBV5-6 | - | TGTGCCAGCAGCTTGGGTTGGGGCGGCACTGAAGCTTTCTTT | CASSLGWGGTEAFF
TRBJ2-7 | TRBV29-1 | TRBD1 | TGCAGCGTGAAGACAGGGGCATTATACGAGCAGTACTTC | CSVKTGALYEQYF
TRBJ1-4 | TRBV10-3 | - | TGTGCCATCAGTAACAGGTTTAATGAAAAACTGTTTTTT | CAISNRFNEKLFF
TRBJ2-1 | TRBV27 | TRBD1 | TGTGCCAGCGGCACCGGGACAGGTTTCAATGAGCAGTTCTTC | CASGTGTGFNEQFF
TRBJ2-7 | TRBV10-3 | TRBD2 | TGTGCCATCAGTGGGGCGGGGGAAGAGCAGTACTTC | CAISGAGEEQYF
TRBJ2-1 | TRBV5-1 | TRBD2 | TGCGCCAGCAGCTTGGTTCCCCTCTTGGAGCGGGAAGCCTACAATGAGCAGTTCTTC | CASSLVPLLEREAYNEQFF
TRBJ2-3 | TRBV25-1 | - | TGTGCCAGCAGTGAAATAGTGGGCACAGATACGCAGTATTTT | CASSEIVGTDTQYF
TRBJ2-7 | TRBV19 | TRBD2 | TGTGCCAGTAGTTACTCCGGGACTAGCGGTTCCTACGAGCAGTACTTC | CASSYSGTSGSYEQYF
TRBJ1-1 | TRBV4-1 | TRBD1 | TGCGCCAGCAGCCAGCGACAGGGGACGAACACTGAAGCTTTCTTT | CASSQRQGTNTEAFF
TRBJ2-2 | TRBV28 | - | TGTGCCAGCAGTTTGTTGTCCGGGGAGCTGTTTTTT | CASSLLSGELFF
TRBJ2-7 | TRBV19 | TRBD1 | TGTGCCAGTAGTTCGCAGGGGGTCGGGTACGAGCAGTACTTC | CASSSQGVGYEQYF
TRBJ2-1 | TRBV5-1 | - | TGCGCCAGCAGCTCGTTAGATCAGCAGTTCTTC | CASSSLDQQFF
TRBJ2-7 | TRBV7-9 | TRBD1 | TGTGCCACCTCGGACAGGACCTACGAGCAGTACTTC | CATSDRTYEQYF
TRBJ2-4 | TRBV9 | TRBD2 | TGTGCCAGCAGCCGGACTAGCGGGGGTGGAAACATTCAGTACTTC | CASSRTSGGGNIQYF
TRBJ1-2 | TRBV6-5 | - | TGTGCCAGCACCTCGGGGGGAGGCTACACCTTC | CASTSGGGYTF
TRBJ1-2 | TRBV4-3 | - | TGCGCCAGCAGCCAAGGGACATACAACTATGGCTACACCTTC | CASSQGTYNYGYTF
TRBJ2-1 | TRBV11-2 | - | TGTGCCAGCAGTCAAGACGGGAGATACAATGAGCAGTTCTTC | CASSQDGRYNEQFF
TRBJ2-7 | TRBV5-1 | TRBD2 | TGCGCCAGCAGCTTGGGGGTACCTATAGCGGGTCTCTCCTACGAGCAGTACTTC | CASSLGVPIAGLSYEQYF
TRBJ2-2 | TRBV5-5 | - | TGTGCCAGCCTTTTTACACAGGGAGTGTACTCCGGGGAGCTGTTTTTT | CASLFTQGVYSGELFF
TRBJ2-1 | TRBV4-1 | - | TGCGCCAGCAGTCAGCGGCAGAACAATGAGCAGTTCTTC | CASSQRQNNEQFF
TRBJ1-6 | TRBV27 | - | TGTGCCAGCAGTTTATCTATCGGTTCACCCCTCCACTTT | CASSLSIGSPLHF